In this sample, the clone carrying this TCR beta chain turned up a few times. The antigen is unknown. The source of the sample is a study of vaccination and CD4 T cells after COVID-19. Turning to the study itself: Everyone enrolled got two doses of BNT162b2 or mRNA-1273 vaccine. The cells in question were stimulated using overlapping spike peptides derived from SARS-CoV-2, HCoV-NL63, HCoV-OC43 and HCoV-229E.

Researchers used the Oncomine TCR Beta short-read assay to sequence DNA from cultured CD4+ T cells. In this case, cultured CD4+ T cells provided the extracted genomic DNA. TCRdb reanalysed the PCR reads using MiXCR and keeps one entry per CDR3 protein. The repertoire holds about 7,800 distinct CDR3 sequences, with around 40% as singletons. Treatment indicated: roughly 10-day PBMC culture with coronavirus spike peptide pools or control peptides (ViraFEST assay). Gathering of the CD4+ T cells, from the unexposed donor, took place before the COVID-19 pandemic (2011-2018). Culture proceeded for around 11 days, and CD4+ T cells were then isolated by negative selection. Sequences were obtained from CD4+ T cells from blood, cultured in vitro. The receptor was derived from a human donor in good health.

The CDR3 spells CASSLGGRAGELFF. The CDR3 DNA sequence: TGTGCCAGCAGCTTGGGCGGGAGGGCCGGGGAGCTGTTTTTT. The rearrangement links TRBV5-4 to TRBJ2-2, with 9 bases aligning to TRBD2. Trimming at V came to 0 bases and at J to 6 bases, leaving 0 bases not matched to a gene. The CDR3 is 14 amino acids. Germline CDR1 and CDR2: SGHNT and YYREEE (reference sequence).